One sample yielded the 23 T cell receptor beta chains listed below, sequenced in a study of blood T cell repertoires in COVID-19 (dated by TCRdb to 2018 to 2020). Libraries were made using the immunoSEQ multiplex PCR assay. The source is immuneACCESS, and TCRdb retained only in-frame sequences with V and J called. Part of the clones is not carried over; for the studies checked, unresolved V genes explain less than half of this, and the remainder is unexplained. The sample table holds tens of thousands of clones, of which 75% to 95% were seen once. In total, the top ten clones hold roughly 9% of the sample. The sequenced sample was peripheral blood. Every receptor here comes from a human donor in a cohort sampled during active COVID-19.

The chain recombines TRBV29-1 with TRBJ2-7; maybe TRBD2 (5 bases). The CDR3 loop spans 13 amino acids. V shed 7 bases and J shed 3 bases, with 16 bases lying between them. Germline CDR1 and CDR2: SQVTM and ANQGSEA. The CDR3 here is CSASYSGVYEQYF. The CDR3, as DNA: TGCAGCGCCTCGTACTCCGGGGTCTACGAGCAGTACTTC.

This chain connects TRBV19 to TRBJ1-1, with 10 bases fitting TRBD1. J was trimmed by 7 bases and V by 8 bases; bases with no gene match: 7. CDR3 size: 13 residues. Germline loops: CDR1 LNHDA, CDR2 SQIVND (reference sequence). This CDR3 is CASGPRTGGEAFF. DNA of the CDR3: TGTGCCAGTGGGCCCCGGACAGGGGGTGAAGCTTTCTTT.

The chain joins TRBV30 to TRBJ2-1; 15 bases agree with TRBD2. This CDR3 region has 17 residues. V trimming: 1 base; J trimming: 7 bases; junction bases outside the gene matches: 8. Germline V gene lookup returns CDR1 GTSNPN and CDR2 SVGIG (reference sequence). CDR3 bases: TGTGCCTGGAGTGCGGGTGGACTAGCGGGGGGGAGGAATGAGCAGTTCTTC. Its protein is CAWSAGGLAGGRNEQFF.

The genes are TRBV20-1 and TRBJ2-1; 8 bases map to TRBD2. This CDR3 spans 15 amino acids. Germline values: CDR1 DFQATT, CDR2 SNEGSKA (reference sequence). J lost 2 bases, V lost 3 bases, and 6 bases had no gene match. The CDR3 nucleotides are TGCAGTGCTAGTTCGGGAGGGCTAGCCTACAATGAGCAGTTCTTC. Its protein product is CSASSGGLAYNEQFF.

The rearrangement links TRBV9 to TRBJ2-1; D perhaps matches TRBD1 (6 bases). CDR3 length: 17 residues. Germline V gives CDR1 SGDLS, CDR2 YYNGEE. Trimming cost V 1 base and J 4 bases, with 18 bases left between them. The DNA of the CDR3 is TGTGCCAGCAGCGTAAGGTCGGACAGTTCTCCTTACAATGAGCAGTTCTTC. This translates into CASSVRSDSSPYNEQFF.

The rearrangement joins TRBV19 to TRBJ2-7; a possible D gene is TRBD1 (5 bases). The CDR3 is 13 amino acids. In germline, CDR1 is LNHDA, CDR2 SQIVND (reference sequence). Trimming stripped 2 bases from V and 5 bases from J, with 10 bases between. This chain's CDR3 is CASSIRGLHEQYF. CDR3 nucleotide sequence: TGTGCCAGTAGTATAAGGGGTTTGCACGAGCAGTACTTC.

The chain links TRBV19 to TRBJ1-5, with 10 bases lining up with TRBD1. Germline CDR1 is LNHDA and CDR2 is SQIVND (reference sequence). The CDR3 loop spans 13 amino acids. The trim removed 6 bases at V and 7 bases at J, leaving 3 bases unmatched. CDR3 coding DNA: TGTGCCAGTAGGGACAGGGGGTCCCAGCCCCAGCATTTT. It specifies CASRDRGSQPQHF. Complete variable domain (other parts from reference TRBV19 and TRBJ1-5): DGGITQSPKYLFRKEGQNVTLSCEQNLNHDAMYWYRQDPGQGLRLIYYSQIVNDFQKGDIAEGYSVSREKKESFPLTVTSAQKNPTAFYLCASRDRGSQPQHFGDGTRLSIL.

The J gene is TRBJ2-5, the V gene TRBV2; D is unclear. This CDR3 has 16 residues. The V end lost 2 bases, the J end lost 4 bases, and 17 bases lay between the germline ends. The V gene's germline CDR1 is SNHLY and CDR2 FYNNEI. The CDR3 region has the DNA TGTGCCAGCAGTGAATTCGATCGAGCGCCCCGAGAGACCCAGTACTTC. This encodes CASSEFDRAPRETQYF.

This chain connects TRBV28 to TRBJ1-2; D is unclear. Trimming stripped 0 bases from V and 1 base from J, with 9 bases between. Germline V gives CDR1 MDHEN, CDR2 SYDVKM. The CDR3 contains 15 residues. CDR3 bases: TGTGCCAGCAGTTTATGGCAGTACGATAACTATGGCTACACCTTC. Amino acids: CASSLWQYDNYGYTF.

CDR3 loop: CASSRTLRTSGSGSGELFF. In DNA form, the CDR3 reads TGCGCCAGCAGCAGAACTCTTCGGACTAGCGGGAGTGGGTCCGGGGAGCTGTTTTTT. This sequence joins TRBV5-1 and TRBJ2-2; the match to TRBD2 covers 13 bases. This CDR3 spans 19 amino acids. V trimming: 4 bases; J trimming: 6 bases; junction bases outside the gene matches: 15. Per germline, CDR1 SGHRS and CDR2 YFSETQ.

This chain joins TRBV2 and TRBJ2-3; a possible D gene is TRBD2 (7 bases). This CDR3 has 13 amino acids. V was clipped by 4 bases and J by 4 bases, with 9 bases between them. Germline V gene data show CDR1 as SNHLY and CDR2 as FYNNEI. The CDR3 here is CASSGEGADTQYF. As DNA, the CDR3 is TGTGCCAGCAGTGGGGAGGGGGCAGATACGCAGTATTTT. Full variable domain (remainder filled in from reference TRBV2 and TRBJ2-3): EPEVTQTPSHQVTQMGQEVILRCVPISNHLYFYWYRQILGQKVEFLVSFYNNEISEKSEIFDDQFSVERPDGSNFTLKIRSTKLEDSAMYFCASSGEGADTQYFGPGTRLTVL.

The chain has TRBV4-1 and TRBJ1-4, with 11 bases matching TRBD1. This CDR3 is built from 14 residues. V lost 6 bases to trimming and J lost 5 bases; unmatched junction nucleotides: 2. CDR1 MGHRA and CDR2 YSYEKL come from the germline V gene. The CDR3 protein is CASSRDRGNEKLFF. The CDR3 region has the DNA TGCGCCAGCAGTCGGGACAGGGGGAATGAAAAACTGTTTTTT.

This clone has a single count. V and J are TRBV7-2 and TRBJ1-1, with 10 nucleotides matching TRBD1. There are 15 residues in the CDR3. Germline V lookup: CDR1 SGHTA, CDR2 FQGNSA. The V and J ends lost 4 bases and 3 bases, in that order; junction bases with no gene match: 5. The CDR3 is CASSSSGQGYTEAFF. CDR3 DNA: TGTGCCAGCAGCTCTTCGGGACAGGGGTACACTGAAGCTTTCTTT.

This chain connects TRBV4-3 to TRBJ2-2, with 9 bases lining up with TRBD2. This CDR3 has 15 amino acids. Germline V gene lookup returns CDR1 LGHNA and CDR2 YSLEER. With 4 bases clipped from V and 4 bases from J, the junction kept 4 bases outside the gene matches. The CDR3 region has the DNA TGCGCCAGCAGCCGCGGGGGGGCGAGCACCGGGGAGCTGTTTTTT. This gives the protein CASSRGGASTGELFF.

This chain joins TRBV6-5 and TRBJ2-7, with D possibly being TRBD2 (7 bases). Germline CDR1 and CDR2: MNHEY and SVGAGI. Trimming took off 6 bases at V and 8 bases at J, with 11 bases between the two ends. This CDR3 is 11 amino acids long. CDR3: CASSRGGKQYF. CDR3 coding DNA: TGTGCCAGCAGCCGCGGGGGCAAGCAGTACTTC.

This clone has a single count. V and J are TRBV5-4 and TRBJ2-7, with 11 bases matching TRBD2. Germline lookup yields CDR1 SGHNT and CDR2 YYREEE (reference sequence). The CDR3 runs 14 residues. The V segment lost 2 bases and the J segment 7 bases; nucleotides outside the gene matches: 5. CDR3 bases: TGTGCCAGCAGCTTAGGGACTAGCGGTTTAGAGCAGTACTTC. Amino acids: CASSLGTSGLEQYF.

V is TRBV5-1 and J is TRBJ2-2; 8 bases line up with TRBD2. Germline V lookup: CDR1 SGHRS, CDR2 YFSETQ. The CDR3 spans 16 residues. V shed 4 bases, J shed 0 bases, and the junction held 5 bases outside the gene matches. This CDR3 reads CASSRTSQTNTGELFF. DNA for the CDR3: TGCGCCAGCAGCCGGACTAGCCAGACGAACACCGGGGAGCTGTTTTTT.

The chain combines TRBV6-5 with TRBJ2-7; D ambiguous. The V gene lost 5 bases and the J gene lost 1 base, with 12 bases spanning the gap. CDR1 is MNHEY, CDR2 SVGAGI, per germline. CDR3 size: 14 residues. The DNA for the CDR3 is TGTGCCAGCAGTCGTTCTCCGGGTTCCTACGAGCAGTACTTC. Encoded protein: CASSRSPGSYEQYF.

The rearrangement uses TRBV9 and TRBJ1-2; possible D gene TRBD1, 6 bases. Germline V lookup: CDR1 SGDLS, CDR2 YYNGEE. This CDR3 has 16 amino acids. The V end lost 3 bases, the J end lost 2 bases, and 17 bases lay between the germline ends. The CDR3 nucleotides are TGTGCCAGCAGCGGCGGGGGCCGGGACGGGAACTATGGCTACACCTTC. The encoded protein is CASSGGGRDGNYGYTF.

V is TRBV7-2 and J is TRBJ2-3, with 8 bases fitting TRBD2. The germline V gene has CDR1 SGHTA and CDR2 FQGNSA. J lost 2 bases, V lost 0 bases, and 7 bases had no gene match. CDR3 length: 17 amino acids. CDR3 DNA sequence: TGTGCCAGCAGCTTAGCGTTGCGGGGGGCCCTCACAGATACGCAGTATTTT. It translates to CASSLALRGALTDTQYF.

This clone was observed a few times. V is TRBV2 and J is TRBJ2-1; TRBD2 matches 12 bases. V gave up 3 bases and J gave up 0 bases; unmatched junction bases: 6. Germline V gene sequence: CDR1 SNHLY, CDR2 FYNNEI. This CDR3 has 18 amino acids. CDR3 residues: CASSEGLAGQFSYNEQFF. The CDR3 region has the DNA TGTGCCAGCAGTGAGGGACTAGCGGGCCAATTCTCCTACAATGAGCAGTTCTTC. The complete variable domain, with remaining parts taken from reference TRBV2 and TRBJ2-1, reads EPEVTQTPSHQVTQMGQEVILRCVPISNHLYFYWYRQILGQKVEFLVSFYNNEISEKSEIFDDQFSVERPDGSNFTLKIRSTKLEDSAMYFCASSEGLAGQFSYNEQFFGPGTRLTVL.

V and J are TRBV6-5 and TRBJ1-2, with 8 positions matching TRBD1. CDR1 is MNHEY, CDR2 SVGAGI, per germline. Trimming at V came to 6 bases and at J to 8 bases, leaving 8 bases not matched to a gene. The CDR3 totals 13 residues. CDR3 DNA sequence: TGTGCCAGCAGGTCCACAGGGGGTGGCGGCTACACCTTC. Translating it yields CASRSTGGGGYTF.

The chain is built from TRBV7-9 and TRBJ2-5; unclear D gene. Trimming took 6 bases from V and 4 from J, leaving 6 bases between them. This CDR3 spans 11 amino acids. Germline V gene sequence: CDR1 SEHNR, CDR2 FQNEAQ (reference sequence). The CDR3 DNA reads as TGTGCCAGCAGTCCCGGAGAGACCCAGTACTTC. Translated, it gives CASSPGETQYF.